A selection of T cell receptor beta chains follows, all from one sample in a study of cytomegalovirus exposure and HLA in healthy donors. Assay: immunoSEQ multiplex PCR; the TCRdb copy retains only in-frame clones and omits some. The sample has around 130,000 clones; 66% are singletons. Sample: PBMCs. The source is a woman between 55 and 75 years old in good health and CMV-seronegative. Each CDR3 is given with its conserved first and last residue. Some rows have no size entry. The others give once, few or many, or a class for an expanded clone.

clone_size,cdr3_length,v_call,j_call,cdr3_aa
NA,15,TRBV5-4,TRBJ1-1,CASSLEGSGITEAFF
NA,15,TRBV15,TRBJ2-1,CATSSEGGIDNEQFF
NA,14,TRBV6-6,TRBJ1-2,CASETGQGPYGYTF
few,15,TRBV5-1,TRBJ2-5,CASSALSGMVGTQYF
NA,15,TRBV5-1,TRBJ2-2,CASSLRTGDTGELFF
NA,15,TRBV5-4,TRBJ2-1,CASSGNGQGGNEQFF
NA,15,TRBV19,TRBJ2-7,CASSLGTARSYEQYF
NA,14,TRBV2,TRBJ2-5,CASILAAYQETQYF
NA,14,TRBV28,TRBJ2-7,CASSSDGTDYEQYF
NA,15,TRBV27,TRBJ1-3,CASSPLAGGGNTIYF
NA,15,TRBV7-2,TRBJ2-5,CASSSNIHLVETQYF
NA,14,TRBV6-5,TRBJ1-1,CASSPVGRGTEAFF
NA,13,TRBV11-2,TRBJ2-2,CASSFRGTGELFF